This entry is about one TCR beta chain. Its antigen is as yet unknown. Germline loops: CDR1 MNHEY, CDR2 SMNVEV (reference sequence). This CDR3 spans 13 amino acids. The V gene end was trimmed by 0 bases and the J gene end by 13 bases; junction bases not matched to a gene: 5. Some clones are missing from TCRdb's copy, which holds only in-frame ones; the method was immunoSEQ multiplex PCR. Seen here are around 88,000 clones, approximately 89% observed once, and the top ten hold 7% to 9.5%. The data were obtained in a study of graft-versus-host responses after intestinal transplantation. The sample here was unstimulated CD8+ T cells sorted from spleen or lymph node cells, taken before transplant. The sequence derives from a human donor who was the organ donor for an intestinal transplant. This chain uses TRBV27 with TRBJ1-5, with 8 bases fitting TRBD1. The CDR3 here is CASSLSAGGDQHF. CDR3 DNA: TGTGCCAGCAGTTTATCGGCAGGGGGCGATCAGCATTTT.